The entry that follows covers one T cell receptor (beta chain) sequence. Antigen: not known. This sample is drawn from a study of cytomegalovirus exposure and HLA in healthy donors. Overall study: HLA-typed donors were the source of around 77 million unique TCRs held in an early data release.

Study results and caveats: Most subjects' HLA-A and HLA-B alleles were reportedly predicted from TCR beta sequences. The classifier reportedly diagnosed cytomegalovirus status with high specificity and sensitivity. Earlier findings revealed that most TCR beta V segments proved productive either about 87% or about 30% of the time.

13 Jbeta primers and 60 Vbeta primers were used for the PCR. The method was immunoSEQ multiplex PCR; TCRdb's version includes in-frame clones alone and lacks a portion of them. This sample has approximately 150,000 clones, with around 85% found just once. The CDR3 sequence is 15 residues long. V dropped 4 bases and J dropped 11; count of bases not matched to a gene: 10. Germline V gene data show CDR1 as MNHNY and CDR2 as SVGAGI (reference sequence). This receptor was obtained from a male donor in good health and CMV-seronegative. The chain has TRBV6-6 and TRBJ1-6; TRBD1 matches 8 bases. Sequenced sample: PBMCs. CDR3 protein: CASSSFRQGATPLHF. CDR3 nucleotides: TGTGCCAGCAGTTCTTTCAGGCAGGGGGCTACACCCCTCCACTTT.